This T cell receptor beta chain was sequenced for a study of Graves' ophthalmopathy and Graves' hyperthyroidism. On the study more broadly: The collection of peripheral blood took place at initial diagnosis, before any treatment.

The study's findings and limits: For predicting ophthalmopathy progression, the model had nearly 71% sensitivity and 72.22% specificity.

The source of the PBMCs was around 10 ml of fresh peripheral blood. This CDR3 comprises 15 residues. From germline, CDR1 is SGHTA and CDR2 FQGNSA. This clonotype appeared a few times. Antigen specificity is unknown. One junction end does not reproduce the germline sequence, and a read error may be involved. RNA transcripts were the source from which TCR beta CDR3 regions were amplified. The first-round RT-PCR employed HTBI primers together with the Qiagen OneStep RT-PCR kit. A multiplex PCR was then performed as the second round. Via MiXCR, TCRdb re-called the multiplex PCR reads, giving one row per CDR3 protein. The sample lists about 740,000 distinct CDR3 sequences, roughly 41% seen once, with around 40% in the top ten.

This chain links TRBV7-2 with TRBJ1-2, with D perhaps matching TRBD1 (6 bases). This receptor was taken from an adult man with Graves' ophthalmopathy. Sequencing was carried out using peripheral blood. The CDR3 sequence: CASSQDSTGYYGYTF. CDR3 bases: TGCGCCAGCAGCCAAGACTCAACAGGGTACTATGGCTACACCTTC.